The rows below give T cell receptor beta chains drawn from one sample of a study of type 1 and type 2 diabetes patients. TCRdb itself ran the multiplex PCR reads through MiXCR, one entry per CDR3 protein. The sample includes under 300,000 distinct CDR3 sequences, around 50% of them seen just once. The sample consisted of peripheral blood mononuclear cells (PBMCs). The receptors were sampled from a man aged 18 to 29 with type 2 diabetes. CDR3s include the opening cysteine and the closing phenylalanine or tryptophan. Each record gives: V gene, D gene, J gene, CDR3 protein. D genes are given only for firm matches.

TRBV7-2	NA	TRBJ2-7	CASSLTGFSYEQYF
TRBV2	NA	TRBJ1-1	CASSPEAFF
TRBV12-3/TRBV12-4	NA	TRBJ1-2	CASSPEANYGYTF
TRBV6-6	NA	TRBJ2-7	CASTTAAGTYEQYF
TRBV19	NA	TRBJ1-1	CASSTGMNTEAFF
TRBV5-4	TRBD2	TRBJ2-2	CASSLLAGGPTGELFF
TRBV18	TRBD1	TRBJ1-1	CASSPGTVPEAFF
TRBV9	NA	TRBJ2-7	CASSDLSWRGYEQYF
TRBV19	NA	TRBJ2-7	CASSISRPYEQYF
TRBV7-6	TRBD1	TRBJ2-2	CASSQHPGQKNTGELFF
TRBV24-1	TRBD1	TRBJ2-4	CATSDPRDRAGNIQYF
TRBV11-2	NA	TRBJ2-5	CASSGPPLQETQYF
TRBV5-1	NA	TRBJ2-5	CASSLYTRSTKETQYF
TRBV19	TRBD2	TRBJ2-5	CASSILAGVGGETQYF
TRBV27	NA	TRBJ2-7	CASSLKGTYEQYF
TRBV7-2	NA	TRBJ2-3	CASSFQYTQYF
TRBV27	NA	TRBJ1-1	CASSFRENTEAFF
TRBV2	NA	TRBJ1-5	CASSDGRLNQPQHF
TRBV2	NA	TRBJ1-2	CASSVEGTDGYTF
TRBV19	NA	TRBJ2-5	CASSWATSQETQYF
TRBV7-9	TRBD1	TRBJ2-5	CASTIGTAPPETQYF
TRBV2	TRBD1	TRBJ2-3	CASSFIQGNTQYF
TRBV6-6	NA	TRBJ1-1	CASSKETRGTEAFF
TRBV24-1	TRBD1	TRBJ2-5	CATSDGDRGSQETQYF
TRBV5-5	TRBD1	TRBJ2-4	CASSFWQGVTYF
TRBV7-2	NA	TRBJ2-5	CASSLRQPKETQYF
TRBV7-8	TRBD2	TRBJ2-2	CASSVAGGQTGELFF
TRBV18	TRBD1	TRBJ1-2	CASSPDRGPEGYTF